These T cell receptor beta chains were read from a single sample in a study of T cells in Graves' hyperthyroidism and ophthalmopathy. TCRdb re-called the multiplex PCR reads through MiXCR, storing one row per CDR3 protein. Of 300,000 to 400,000 distinct CDR3 sequences detected, about 15% appear once; the ten largest clones hold around 23%. The sequenced material came from blood. Receptors were obtained from a young woman with Graves' hyperthyroidism. Each CDR3 is given with its conserved first and last residue.

TRBJ2-1	TRBV5-4	CASSPGLAGGPDEQFF
TRBJ1-3	TRBV19	CASGAHGGSYF
TRBJ2-7	TRBV14	CASSPGQVSYEQYF
TRBJ2-1	TRBV7-3	CASSFLSRPGGAGADNEQFF
TRBJ2-5	TRBV9	CASSVATGPRQTQYF
TRBJ2-5	TRBV28	CASSTTQETQYF
TRBJ2-7	TRBV25-1	CASSYYSEQYF
TRBJ2-2	TRBV20-1	CSASGSSHTNTGELFF
TRBJ2-7	TRBV5-1	CASSLEHPDEQYF
TRBJ2-1	TRBV11-2	CASSLGTSGRSQQFF
TRBJ2-7	TRBV6-2/TRBV6-3	CASSYGTGDVEQYF
TRBJ2-7	TRBV7-2	CAGSLASGIYEQYF
TRBJ1-1	TRBV3-1	CASSQGITGNTEAFF
TRBJ2-3	TRBV6-2/TRBV6-3	CASSATGGATDTQYF
TRBJ2-1	TRBV7-9	CASSSFGDSEQFF
TRBJ2-3	TRBV3-1	CASSPTSGSPDTQYF
TRBJ2-1	TRBV6-2/TRBV6-3	CASSYSSSYNEQFF
TRBJ1-1	TRBV6-9	CASSYLLGGLGMNTGAFF
TRBJ1-1	TRBV29-1	CSGQNTEAFF
TRBJ2-6	TRBV12-3/TRBV12-4	CAGTLGSSGANVLTF
TRBJ2-3	TRBV28	CASSSGDTDTQYF
TRBJ2-7	TRBV28	CASSLTGTSGVPYEQYF
TRBJ1-2	TRBV9	CASTGDRDYGYTF
TRBJ1-5	TRBV6-2/TRBV6-3	CASSYSNNQPQHF
TRBJ1-2	TRBV3-1	CASSQTRDRANYGYTF
TRBJ2-7	TRBV7-6	CASSLATGPYEQYF
TRBJ1-5	TRBV28	CASSRDLNQPQHF
TRBJ2-5	TRBV29-1	CSVRSAGIQETQYF
TRBJ2-7	TRBV20-1	CSAIGQVYEQYF
TRBJ2-3	TRBV11-2	CASSISGPNTDTQYF
TRBJ1-2	TRBV25-1	CASSVRDRAGYTF
TRBJ1-2	TRBV20-1	CSARAPGKYTF
TRBJ1-1	TRBV20-1	CSACNREGNTEAFF
TRBJ2-7	TRBV7-9	CASSLGVGETYEQYF
TRBJ1-4	TRBV14	CASSQGPEKYEKLFF